These T cell receptor beta chains were read from a single sample in a study of cytomegalovirus exposure and HLA in healthy donors. The protocol was immunoSEQ multiplex PCR, while the TCRdb copy is restricted to in-frame clones and leaves out a portion. The sample lists about 140,000 clones, about four fifths seen once, with just over 4.5% in the top ten. Specimen: PBMCs. Receptor source: a man aged 35 to 55 in good health and CMV-seronegative. The CDR3 runs from the conserved cysteine through the conserved F or W. The D gene is left open where the match is weak. The size of a clone is reported for some rows only, either as once, few or many, or as a class for expanded clones.

clone size	D gene	J gene	V gene	CDR3 protein	CDR3 DNA
NA	NA	TRBJ2-2	TRBV5-1	CASSPTGNTGELFF	TGCGCCAGCAGCCCGACAGGAAACACCGGGGAGCTGTTTTTT
NA	TRBD1	TRBJ2-7	TRBV4-3	CASSQDDEPTGLPLGYEQYF	TGCGCCAGCAGCCAAGATGATGAACCGACAGGGCTCCCTTTAGGCTACGAGCAGTACTTC
NA	TRBD1	TRBJ1-2	TRBV27	CASSLRAGGDYGYTF	TGTGCCAGCAGTTTAAGGGCAGGGGGCGACTATGGCTACACCTTC
NA	NA	TRBJ1-2	TRBV5-6	CASRTAGGGIVGYTF	TGTGCCAGCAGAACCGCTGGGGGAGGTATAGTGGGCTACACCTTC
NA	NA	TRBJ2-3	TRBV7-9	CASRNPNRESPDTQYF	TGTGCCAGCCGCAACCCAAACAGGGAAAGCCCAGATACGCAGTATTTT
NA	NA	TRBJ1-2	TRBV7-9	CAAGSNYGYTF	TGTGCCGCGGGCAGTAACTATGGCTACACCTTC
NA	NA	TRBJ2-7	TRBV18	CASSPRRGYEQYF	TGTGCCAGCTCACCACGACGGGGGTACGAGCAGTACTTC
few	NA	TRBJ1-4	TRBV4-1	CASSQWDMSVEKLFF	TGCGCCAGCAGCCAATGGGACATGAGCGTAGAAAAACTGTTTTTT
NA	TRBD1	TRBJ1-2	TRBV10-3	CAISGQGVDGYTF	TGTGCCATCAGTGGACAGGGGGTAGATGGCTACACCTTC
NA	TRBD2	TRBJ2-3	TRBV5-6	CASSFGGGPSTDTQYF	TGTGCCAGCAGCTTCGGCGGGGGGCCTAGCACAGATACGCAGTATTTT